The 2 T cell receptor beta chains listed next were all sequenced from one sample in a study of pediatric ulcerative colitis. Some clones are missing from TCRdb's copy, which holds only in-frame ones; the method was immunoSEQ multiplex PCR. The sample carries about 36,000 clones, over 65% recorded once. Source material: blood. Receptors were obtained from a girl aged 5 to 17 with moderate ulcerative colitis.

The chain is built from TRBV27 and TRBJ2-7; a weak D match, TRBD1 (5 bases). CDR1 and CDR2 from the germline V gene are MNHEY and SMNVEV (reference sequence). This CDR3 has 15 amino acids. Trimming left V 1 base short and J 0 bases short, with 10 bases between. The CDR3 region is CASSLWLDNSYEQYF. DNA for the CDR3: TGTGCCAGCAGTTTATGGCTGGACAACTCCTACGAGCAGTACTTC.

The chain combines TRBV5-8 with TRBJ1-1; 7 bases match TRBD1. The germline gives CDR1 SGHTS, CDR2 YDEGEE. The V gene end was trimmed by 0 bases and the J gene end by 2 bases; junction bases not matched to a gene: 1. There are 14 residues in the CDR3. The CDR3 sequence is CASSLAGGNTEAFF. In DNA form, the CDR3 reads TGTGCCAGCAGCTTGGCAGGGGGTAACACTGAAGCTTTCTTT.